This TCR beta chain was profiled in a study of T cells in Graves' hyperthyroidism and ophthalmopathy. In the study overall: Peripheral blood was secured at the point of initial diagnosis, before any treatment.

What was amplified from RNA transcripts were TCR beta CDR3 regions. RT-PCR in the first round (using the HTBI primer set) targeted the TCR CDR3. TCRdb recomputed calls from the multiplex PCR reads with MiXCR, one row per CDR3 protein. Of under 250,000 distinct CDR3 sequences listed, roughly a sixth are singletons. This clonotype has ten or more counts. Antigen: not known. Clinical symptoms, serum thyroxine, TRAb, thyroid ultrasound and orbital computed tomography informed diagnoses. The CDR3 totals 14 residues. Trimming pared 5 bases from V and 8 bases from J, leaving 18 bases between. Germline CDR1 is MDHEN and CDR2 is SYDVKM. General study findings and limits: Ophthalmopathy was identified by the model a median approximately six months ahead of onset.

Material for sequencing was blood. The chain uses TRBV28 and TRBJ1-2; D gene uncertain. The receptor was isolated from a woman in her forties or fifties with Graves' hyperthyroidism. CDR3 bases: TGTGCCAGCAGTCATCCCCGACTCAACCGGGGCTACACCTTC. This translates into CASSHPRLNRGYTF.